The T cell receptor beta chain described here comes from a study of blood T cells in healthy people across ages (dated by TCRdb to between 2014 and 2016). Concerning the study at large: In model experiments, roughly one uniquely barcoded TCR beta cDNA molecule per two T cells was captured by template switching. Donors of different ages were randomly distributed across sequencing lanes to avoid experimental bias. Using the same blood draw, the study looked at two additional independent replicas of 1 million unique cDNA reads for two donors, one aged 18 to 30 and the other aged 80 or older. Using deep sequencing normalized with unique cDNA molecular identifiers, the study measured how TCR beta repertoire diversity changes with age. The donors were divided into four age groups: young (average roughly 17 years), middle-aged (about 41), aged (under 70) and long-lived (approximately 74).

As encoded in the germline V gene, CDR1 is SGHRS while CDR2 is YFSETQ. V is shortened by 4 bases, J by 2 bases, and the region joining them spans 12 bases. Spanning cysteine to phenylalanine, the CDR3 consists of 14 amino acids. Just the 42-base CDR3 DNA is kept, in frame starting at base 1. The 39 donors, aged about 6 to 95 years, were systemically healthy Caucasian individuals from Russia. About 10 milliliters of peripheral blood were drawn from each donor into EDTA-treated Vacutainer tubes. PBMCs were isolated by Ficoll-Paque density-gradient centrifugation, with at least 6.5 million obtained per sample. Trizol reagent was used to extract total RNA from PBMCs, with at least 5 micrograms per sample. Naive CD45RAhigh/CD27high T cell percentages were measured by flow cytometry on a PBMC aliquot from every donor. Libraries were made using 5' RACE. These reads were obtained on an Illumina HiSeq 2500. A second PCR of roughly 6 to 12 cycles was performed with a sample-barcoded 5' primer and a J-beta primer mix. A unique molecular identifier was introduced onto each TCR beta cDNA molecule by a template-switch 5' adaptor carrying 12 random nucleotides. Each sample yielded at least 2.5 million CDR3-containing paired-end reads. First-strand cDNA synthesis was performed from all RNA using the Mint cDNA synthesis kit, with priming by a TRBC-specific oligonucleotide. All cDNA was treated with uracil-DNA glycosylase and then went through a first 18-cycle PCR with the universal primers M1SS and BC2_uni_R. The authors' analysis ran thus. For normalization, 1 million high-quality reads, each with a distinct molecular identifier, were randomly selected from each sample. Instead of being binned into consensus sequences, reads with shared molecular identifiers were discarded. MiTCR, run with a Q25 quality threshold and the strictest error-elimination algorithm, handled CDR3 identification, clonotype clustering and error correction. A nonparametric unseen species model with Euler transformation was used to estimate a lower bound on total TCR beta diversity. TCRdb redid the processing of the public reads, applying fastp at Q25 and MiXCR, and retained in-frame beta chains. Rows matching on CDR3 protein sequence are summarized as one entry with the most common DNA and genes. The V and J calls here are based on TCRdb, not the publication. The sample records about 780,000 distinct CDR3 sequences, about half of which are singletons. The ten most abundant clones make up roughly 20% of the sample.

Regarding this clonotype: Its recognized antigen is unknown. No base quality information exists; no much larger clone differs at one position.

Beyond this particular receptor, the publication reports: Estimates of total diversity based on one million sequenced T cells were regarded as lower bounds and as underestimates. Observed TCR beta diversity per million T cells fell roughly linearly with age, and a significant reduction was already apparent by age roughly 40. Compared with the aged group, the long-lived group had more naive CD4+ T cells, fewer expanded clones and increased TCR diversity, suggesting age selection. Bulk unsorted PBMC profiling prevented conclusive comparison of naive and antigen-experienced compartments. Observed TCR beta diversity correlated strongly with the percentage of naive T cells measured by flow cytometry. Because the CMV infection status of the donors was unknown, age-related changes in expanded clonotypes may potentially have been confounded.

The sequenced sample consisted of blood. The TCR originated in a man older than 75 in good health. The rearrangement combines TRBV5-1 with TRBJ2-5; no D segment can be confidently identified. The CDR3 here reads CASSPRNVQETQYF. The DNA reads TGCGCCAGCAGCCCGAGGAACGTGCAAGAGACCCAGTACTTC.